These T cell receptor beta chains were read from a single sample in a study of T cells in Graves' hyperthyroidism and ophthalmopathy. One entry per CDR3 protein, called by TCRdb with MiXCR from the multiplex PCR reads. Counted here are fewer than 700,000 distinct CDR3 sequences, about 16% occurring once; the ten biggest clones make up less than 4.5%. Sequencing input: blood. The origin of the receptors is a woman in her thirties with Graves' hyperthyroidism. Each CDR3 is given with its conserved first and last residue. The D gene is left open where the match is weak. Expanded clones get a size class; other rows say once, few or many, or leave the size out.

abundance: many
d_gene: -
j_gene: TRBJ1-1
v_gene: TRBV28
CDR3aa: CASSPTDTGRGTEAFF
CDR3nt: TGTGCCAGCAGTCCAACGGACACCGGCCGGGGCACTGAAGCTTTCTTT

abundance: many
d_gene: -
j_gene: TRBJ2-7
v_gene: TRBV28
CDR3aa: CASSLMPRTYEQYF
CDR3nt: TGTGCCAGCAGTTTAATGCCACGTACCTACGAGCAGTACTTC

abundance: -
d_gene: TRBD2
j_gene: TRBJ2-2
v_gene: TRBV7-9
CDR3aa: CASSLDGLAGGFDTGELFF
CDR3nt: TGTGCCAGCAGCCTTGACGGACTAGCGGGAGGGTTCGACACCGGGGAGCTGTTTTTT

abundance: many
d_gene: -
j_gene: TRBJ2-2
v_gene: TRBV11-2
CDR3aa: CASSPRGDNTNTGELFF
CDR3nt: TGTGCCAGCAGCCCAAGAGGGGACAATACGAACACCGGGGAGCTGTTTTTT

abundance: many
d_gene: -
j_gene: TRBJ2-7
v_gene: TRBV7-2
CDR3aa: CASSLGGMDEQYF
CDR3nt: TGTGCCAGCAGCTTAGGAGGAATGGACGAGCAGTACTTC

abundance: few
d_gene: -
j_gene: TRBJ1-4
v_gene: TRBV12-3/TRBV12-4
CDR3aa: CASSPTDRWELFF
CDR3nt: TGTGCCAGCAGTCCGACAGATAGGTGGGAACTGTTTTTT

abundance: few
d_gene: TRBD2
j_gene: TRBJ2-1
v_gene: TRBV4-1
CDR3aa: CASSQDRAGGYYNEQFF
CDR3nt: TGCGCCAGCAGCCAAGATCGAGCGGGAGGCTACTACAATGAGCAGTTCTTC

abundance: -
d_gene: TRBD1
j_gene: TRBJ2-3
v_gene: TRBV4-1
CDR3aa: CASSQDSGTGFTDTQYF
CDR3nt: TGCGCCAGCAGCCAAGATTCCGGGACAGGGTTTACAGATACGCAGTATTTT

abundance: -
d_gene: TRBD2
j_gene: TRBJ2-2
v_gene: TRBV12-3/TRBV12-4
CDR3aa: CASSLALAERTGELFF
CDR3nt: TGTGCCAGCAGTTTAGCACTAGCGGAGCGCACCGGGGAGCTGTTTTTT

abundance: few
d_gene: -
j_gene: TRBJ1-5
v_gene: TRBV30
CDR3aa: CAWSQGGRNQPQHF
CDR3nt: TGTGCCTGGAGCCAGGGAGGGAGAAATCAGCCCCAGCATTTT

abundance: many
d_gene: -
j_gene: TRBJ2-3
v_gene: TRBV28
CDR3aa: CASSLGRGPTDTQYF
CDR3nt: TGTGCCAGCAGTTTGGGGCGGGGACCCACAGATACGCAGTATTTT

abundance: many
d_gene: -
j_gene: TRBJ2-7
v_gene: TRBV3-1
CDR3aa: CASSRRALSSYEQYF
CDR3nt: TGTGCCAGCAGCCGACGAGCCCTGAGCTCCTACGAGCAGTACTTC

abundance: many
d_gene: -
j_gene: TRBJ1-1
v_gene: TRBV28
CDR3aa: CASSAPDLTEAFF
CDR3nt: TGTGCCAGCAGCGCACCGGATCTCACTGAAGCTTTCTTT

abundance: few
d_gene: TRBD1
j_gene: TRBJ2-1
v_gene: TRBV18
CDR3aa: CASSHRDRAYNEQFF
CDR3nt: TGTGCCAGCTCACACCGGGACAGGGCCTACAATGAGCAGTTCTTC

abundance: -
d_gene: TRBD1
j_gene: TRBJ1-2
v_gene: TRBV12-3/TRBV12-4
CDR3aa: CASSDKDRGHYGYTF
CDR3nt: TGTGCCAGCAGTGACAAGGACAGGGGGCACTATGGCTACACCTTC

abundance: many
d_gene: TRBD2
j_gene: TRBJ2-5
v_gene: TRBV28
CDR3aa: CASLGGRDWETQYF
CDR3nt: TGTGCCAGCCTAGGTGGGAGGGACTGGGAGACCCAGTACTTC

abundance: few
d_gene: -
j_gene: TRBJ1-5
v_gene: TRBV7-2
CDR3aa: CASSPVVAVNQPQHF
CDR3nt: TGTGCCAGCAGCCCGGTGGTGGCGGTCAATCAGCCCCAGCATTTT

abundance: many
d_gene: -
j_gene: TRBJ2-1
v_gene: TRBV2
CDR3aa: CASSEDFATEEQFF
CDR3nt: TGTGCCAGCAGTGAAGATTTTGCGACGGAGGAGCAGTTCTTC

abundance: few
d_gene: TRBD1
j_gene: TRBJ1-2
v_gene: TRBV6-1
CDR3aa: CASIEGANGYTF
CDR3nt: TGTGCCAGCATAGAGGGGGCGAATGGCTACACCTTC

abundance: many
d_gene: TRBD2
j_gene: TRBJ2-3
v_gene: TRBV2
CDR3aa: CASSEGLAGSTDTQYF
CDR3nt: TGTGCCAGCAGTGAAGGTTTAGCGGGGTCCACAGATACGCAGTATTTT

abundance: -
d_gene: TRBD2
j_gene: TRBJ2-1
v_gene: TRBV30
CDR3aa: CAWSVLAGNVQFF
CDR3nt: TGTGCCTGGAGTGTACTAGCGGGGAACGTGCAGTTCTTC

abundance: many
d_gene: -
j_gene: TRBJ1-6
v_gene: TRBV7-8
CDR3aa: CASSLEQDSPLHF
CDR3nt: TGTGCCAGCAGCTTAGAACAGGATTCACCCCTCCACTTT

abundance: few
d_gene: TRBD1
j_gene: TRBJ2-7
v_gene: TRBV19
CDR3aa: CASTHGGTGPYEQYF
CDR3nt: TGTGCCAGTACCCATGGAGGGACAGGTCCCTACGAGCAGTACTTC

abundance: -
d_gene: TRBD1
j_gene: TRBJ1-5
v_gene: TRBV25-1
CDR3aa: CASSDRGTNQPQHF
CDR3nt: TGTGCCAGCAGTGACAGGGGGACCAATCAGCCCCAGCATTTT

abundance: many
d_gene: -
j_gene: TRBJ2-1
v_gene: TRBV11-2
CDR3aa: CASSRGGLNEQFF
CDR3nt: TGTGCCAGCAGTAGAGGTGGGCTAAATGAGCAGTTCTTC

abundance: many
d_gene: -
j_gene: TRBJ2-6
v_gene: TRBV28
CDR3aa: CASRSGTGANVLTF
CDR3nt: TGTGCCAGCAGATCTGGGACTGGGGCCAACGTCCTGACTTTC

abundance: many
d_gene: TRBD1
j_gene: TRBJ2-7
v_gene: TRBV4-2
CDR3aa: CASSQGQGAGEQYF
CDR3nt: TGTGCCAGCAGCCAGGGACAGGGGGCCGGGGAGCAGTACTTC

abundance: -
d_gene: -
j_gene: TRBJ2-1
v_gene: TRBV5-1
CDR3aa: CASSLEGLRDNEQFF
CDR3nt: TGCGCCAGCAGCTTGGAGGGACTCAGAGACAATGAGCAGTTCTTC

abundance: -
d_gene: -
j_gene: TRBJ2-1
v_gene: TRBV28
CDR3aa: CASSWMDEQFF
CDR3nt: TGTGCCAGCAGTTGGATGGATGAGCAGTTCTTC

abundance: -
d_gene: -
j_gene: TRBJ2-4
v_gene: TRBV28
CDR3aa: CASRAQGGFGNIQYF
CDR3nt: TGTGCCAGCAGGGCACAGGGAGGGTTCGGAAACATTCAGTACTTC

abundance: -
d_gene: -
j_gene: TRBJ2-3
v_gene: TRBV18
CDR3aa: CASSWGSSADTQYF
CDR3nt: TGTGCCAGCTCCTGGGGCTCTAGCGCAGATACGCAGTATTTT

abundance: many
d_gene: -
j_gene: TRBJ2-7
v_gene: TRBV28
CDR3aa: CASSFPSRAYEQYF
CDR3nt: TGTGCCAGCAGTTTCCCCTCCAGGGCCTACGAGCAGTACTTC

abundance: many
d_gene: -
j_gene: TRBJ2-2
v_gene: TRBV7-8
CDR3aa: CASSLAQSTGELFF
CDR3nt: TGTGCCAGCAGCTTAGCGCAGAGCACCGGGGAGCTGTTTTTT

abundance: few
d_gene: TRBD2
j_gene: TRBJ2-3
v_gene: TRBV30
CDR3aa: CAWAGLAGEGYTDTQYF
CDR3nt: TGTGCCTGGGCCGGACTAGCGGGAGAGGGATACACAGATACGCAGTATTTT

abundance: -
d_gene: -
j_gene: TRBJ2-3
v_gene: TRBV12-3/TRBV12-4
CDR3aa: CASSFLGTTDTQYF
CDR3nt: TGTGCCAGCAGTTTCCTAGGGACGACAGATACGCAGTATTTT

abundance: -
d_gene: TRBD1
j_gene: TRBJ2-3
v_gene: TRBV6-4
CDR3aa: CASSPQRTGEADTQYF
CDR3nt: TGTGCCAGCAGTCCTCAAAGGACAGGGGAAGCAGATACGCAGTATTTT

abundance: many
d_gene: -
j_gene: TRBJ1-5
v_gene: TRBV2
CDR3aa: CASTGPEGGQPQHF
CDR3nt: TGTGCCAGCACAGGACCAGAGGGAGGTCAGCCCCAGCATTTT

abundance: many
d_gene: -
j_gene: TRBJ2-7
v_gene: TRBV3-1
CDR3aa: CASSQPRIYEQYF
CDR3nt: TGTGCCAGCAGCCAACCGAGAATTTACGAGCAGTACTTC

abundance: -
d_gene: -
j_gene: TRBJ2-7
v_gene: TRBV12-3/TRBV12-4
CDR3aa: CANSFGENFFYEQYF
CDR3nt: TGTGCCAACAGTTTCGGAGAGAACTTTTTCTACGAGCAGTACTTC

abundance: many
d_gene: TRBD2
j_gene: TRBJ2-5
v_gene: TRBV7-8
CDR3aa: CASNFASGREGRETQYF
CDR3nt: TGTGCCAGCAACTTTGCTAGCGGGAGGGAGGGAAGGGAGACCCAGTACTTC

abundance: -
d_gene: TRBD2
j_gene: TRBJ2-3
v_gene: TRBV25-1
CDR3aa: CASKGGLLTSGSGTDTQYF
CDR3nt: TGTGCCAGCAAAGGTGGGCTCTTGACTAGCGGGAGTGGCACAGATACGCAGTATTTT

abundance: -
d_gene: TRBD2
j_gene: TRBJ2-3
v_gene: TRBV30
CDR3aa: CAWSAGLAGTDTQYF
CDR3nt: TGTGCCTGGAGTGCGGGACTAGCGGGCACAGATACGCAGTATTTT

abundance: -
d_gene: -
j_gene: TRBJ2-7
v_gene: TRBV6-1
CDR3aa: CASEPGVRAYEQYF
CDR3nt: TGTGCCAGCGAGCCCGGAGTACGGGCGTACGAGCAGTACTTC

abundance: many
d_gene: -
j_gene: TRBJ1-4
v_gene: TRBV12-3/TRBV12-4
CDR3aa: CASSTGPGKLFF
CDR3nt: TGTGCCAGCAGCACAGGGCCGGGCAAACTGTTTTTT

abundance: few
d_gene: -
j_gene: TRBJ2-3
v_gene: TRBV5-1
CDR3aa: CASSLGRVVTDTQYF
CDR3nt: TGCGCCAGCAGCTTGGGGCGGGTAGTCACAGATACGCAGTATTTT

abundance: few
d_gene: TRBD2
j_gene: TRBJ2-7
v_gene: TRBV5-1
CDR3aa: CASSPSYGGSVDEQYF
CDR3nt: TGCGCCAGCAGCCCCAGCTACGGCGGGAGTGTCGACGAGCAGTACTTC

abundance: -
d_gene: TRBD1
j_gene: TRBJ2-6
v_gene: TRBV6-1
CDR3aa: CASPPTGAGANVLTF
CDR3nt: TGTGCCAGTCCCCCGACAGGGGCCGGGGCCAACGTCCTGACTTTC

abundance: once
d_gene: -
j_gene: TRBJ2-7
v_gene: TRBV2
CDR3aa: CASSDPRHETETYEQYF
CDR3nt: TGTGCCAGTAGTGACCCTAGGCATGAGACAGAGACCTACGAGCAGTACTTC

abundance: many
d_gene: -
j_gene: TRBJ2-3
v_gene: TRBV3-1
CDR3aa: CASSVDIRLTTDTQYF
CDR3nt: TGTGCCAGCAGCGTTGATATCCGACTAACCACAGATACGCAGTATTTT

abundance: many
d_gene: TRBD2
j_gene: TRBJ2-1
v_gene: TRBV27
CDR3aa: CASRFSGSGEQFF
CDR3nt: TGTGCCAGCAGATTCAGCGGGAGCGGTGAGCAGTTCTTC

abundance: many
d_gene: -
j_gene: TRBJ2-7
v_gene: TRBV6-1
CDR3aa: CASSSEQLRGNYEQYF
CDR3nt: TGTGCCAGCAGTTCCGAGCAGTTGAGGGGAAATTACGAGCAGTACTTC

abundance: -
d_gene: -
j_gene: TRBJ2-1
v_gene: TRBV20-1
CDR3aa: CSAFRGMDEQFF
CDR3nt: TGCAGTGCTTTCCGGGGGATGGATGAGCAGTTCTTC

abundance: many
d_gene: -
j_gene: TRBJ2-7
v_gene: TRBV12-3/TRBV12-4
CDR3aa: CASSPLWEVSSYEQYF
CDR3nt: TGTGCCAGCAGTCCCCTATGGGAGGTAAGCTCCTACGAGCAGTACTTC

abundance: -
d_gene: -
j_gene: TRBJ1-5
v_gene: TRBV20-1
CDR3aa: CSAEGGNQPQHF
CDR3nt: TGCAGTGCTGAGGGGGGTAATCAGCCCCAGCATTTT

abundance: -
d_gene: -
j_gene: TRBJ1-6
v_gene: TRBV19
CDR3aa: CASTLSTGNSPLHF
CDR3nt: TGTGCCAGTACCCTTTCGACAGGCAATTCACCCCTCCACTTT

abundance: -
d_gene: TRBD2
j_gene: TRBJ2-7
v_gene: TRBV7-9
CDR3aa: CASTVSVAGTSGRMGEQYF
CDR3nt: TGTGCCAGCACCGTCAGTGTTGCCGGGACTAGCGGGAGGATGGGCGAGCAGTACTTC

abundance: few
d_gene: TRBD1
j_gene: TRBJ2-5
v_gene: TRBV6-1
CDR3aa: CASRGQGEETQYF
CDR3nt: TGTGCCAGCAGGGGGCAGGGGGAGGAGACCCAGTACTTC

abundance: -
d_gene: -
j_gene: TRBJ2-5
v_gene: TRBV7-8
CDR3aa: CASSLGLVGEETQYF
CDR3nt: TGTGCCAGCAGCTTAGGTCTCGTTGGTGAAGAGACCCAGTACTTC

abundance: -
d_gene: -
j_gene: TRBJ2-2
v_gene: TRBV11-2
CDR3aa: CASSSSTRELFF
CDR3nt: TGTGCCAGCAGCTCCAGTACCAGGGAGCTGTTTTTT